This entry lists 19 T cell receptor beta chains sequenced from one sample in a study of cytomegalovirus exposure and HLA in healthy donors. The PCR employed 60 Vbeta primers together with 13 Jbeta primers. Method: immunoSEQ multiplex PCR; TCRdb's copy keeps in-frame clones and lacks some. The sample has about 120,000 clones, more than 55% seen once; the top ten hold more than 1.5%. The sequenced sample consisted of PBMCs. Receptor source: a man younger than 35 in good health and CMV-seronegative.

The chain carries TRBV28 and TRBJ1-1; D is unresolved. Per germline, CDR1 MDHEN and CDR2 SYDVKM. CDR3 size: 11 residues. V lost 6 bases and J 4 bases, leaving 6 bases between the germline ends. CDR3 in DNA: TGTGCCAGCAGGACTCCCACTGAAGCTTTCTTT. Its protein product is CASRTPTEAFF.

The rearrangement uses TRBV23-1 and TRBJ1-5, with a possible D match to TRBD1 (5 bases). TRBV23-1 has ORF status, its function being uncertain. The CDR3 is 16 amino acids. Trimming stripped 6 bases from V and 3 bases from J, with 18 bases between. The CDR3 coding sequence is TGCGCCAGCAGAGTGGTGGGGGGAGAGACCAATCAGCCCCAGCATTTT. Translating it yields CASRVVGGETNQPQHF.

CDR3 amino acids: CASSLGQKNTEAFF. The CDR3 DNA reads TGTGCCAGCAGCTTGGGCCAGAAGAACACTGAAGCTTTCTTT. The J gene is TRBJ1-1, the V gene TRBV5-4; D not certain. With 0 bases removed from V and 1 base from J, the gap between germline ends came to 7 bases. Germline lookup yields CDR1 SGHNT and CDR2 YYREEE (reference sequence). The CDR3 spans 14 residues.

The chain recombines TRBV30 with TRBJ2-1; the match to TRBD1 covers 7 bases. Germline values: CDR1 GTSNPN, CDR2 SVGIG (reference sequence). J was trimmed by 7 bases and V by 4 bases; bases with no gene match: 7. This CDR3 is built from 13 residues. The CDR3 loop reads CAWTLSGGNEQFF. CDR3 DNA sequence: TGTGCCTGGACGTTGTCAGGGGGAAATGAGCAGTTCTTC.

The rearrangement links TRBV4-3 to TRBJ1-2, with D tentatively TRBD1 (5 bases). The CDR3 runs 17 residues. CDR1 and CDR2 (germline): LGHNA, YSLEER. V gave up 4 bases and J gave up 5 bases, with 23 bases separating them. CDR3 loop: CASSPAQASFIPYGYTF. The CDR3, as DNA: TGCGCCAGCAGCCCGGCACAGGCCTCTTTCATCCCTTATGGCTACACCTTC.

There are a few counts of this clone. The gene calls are TRBV29-1 and TRBJ2-3, with 11 bases matching TRBD2. Germline V gene lookup returns CDR1 SQVTM and CDR2 ANQGSEA. The CDR3 totals 17 residues. V lost 3 bases and J lost 3; bases outside the gene matches: 11. The CDR3 is CSVDLSGRGIWTDTQYF. CDR3 in DNA: TGCAGCGTTGACCTTAGCGGGAGGGGAATTTGGACAGATACGCAGTATTTT.

This clone was seen a single time. This chain connects TRBV30 to TRBJ1-5, with TRBD1 as a possible D gene (5 bases). The CDR3 covers 14 residues. CDR1 GTSNPN and CDR2 SVGIG come from the germline V gene (reference sequence). Trimming took off 0 bases at V and 6 bases at J, with 12 bases between the two ends. CDR3: CAWSVRGSSQPQHF. The CDR3 DNA follows: TGTGCCTGGAGTGTACGGGGGAGTAGTCAGCCCCAGCATTTT.

This clone showed up just a few times. CDR3 in amino acids: CAWSESSYNEQFF. The CDR3 DNA reads as TGTGCCTGGAGCGAGAGCTCCTACAATGAGCAGTTCTTC. The chain uses TRBV30 and TRBJ2-1, with D unresolved. CDR3 length equals 13 residues. V was pared by 3 bases and J by 0 bases, with 6 bases between. Germline assignment: CDR1 GTSNPN and CDR2 SVGIG (reference sequence).

This clone was observed once. The chain carries TRBV7-6 and TRBJ2-1; TRBD1 aligns across 11 bases. V was clipped by 7 bases and J by 5 bases; unmatched bases: 4. The V gene's germline CDR1 is SGHVS and CDR2 FNYEAQ. The CDR3 loop spans 14 amino acids. The CDR3 DNA is TGTGCCAGCATCCCGGGACAGGGGGACAATGAGCAGTTCTTC. Protein: CASIPGQGDNEQFF.

The rearrangement links TRBV19 to TRBJ1-5; D may be TRBD1 (6 bases). CDR3 length: 13 residues. Deletions cut 3 bases from V and 7 bases from J, with 10 bases between. Germline V lookup: CDR1 LNHDA, CDR2 SQIVND (reference sequence). The CDR3 is CASSIHREQPQHF. CDR3 in DNA: TGTGCCAGTAGTATCCACAGGGAACAGCCCCAGCATTTT.

V usage is TRBV28 and J usage is TRBJ1-1, with a weak D call TRBD1 (6 bases). Trimming shortened V by 6 bases and J by 4 bases, and 12 bases separated the two germline ends. The CDR3 is made up of 13 amino acids. Germline assignment: CDR1 MDHEN and CDR2 SYDVKM. As DNA, the CDR3 is TGTGCCAGCAGGTATACAGGGCTCACTGAAGCTTTCTTT. Its translation: CASRYTGLTEAFF.

V and J are TRBV6-5 and TRBJ1-1, with a tentative D call TRBD1 (5 bases). CDR3 length equals 13 residues. The germline gives CDR1 MNHEY, CDR2 SVGAGI. With 2 bases removed from V and 5 bases from J, the gap between germline ends came to 9 bases. The CDR3, as DNA: TGTGCCAGCAGTTACGGCGGGACGACTGAAGCTTTCTTT. This encodes CASSYGGTTEAFF.

V is TRBV6-1 and J is TRBJ1-6; 9 positions agree with TRBD1. Germline V gene lookup returns CDR1 MNHNS and CDR2 SASEGT. CDR3 length: 13 amino acids. The junction had 5 bases not matched to a gene; V was cut back by 8 bases and J by 9 bases. The CDR3 nucleotides are TGTGCCAGCGGAGAACAGGGGGCTTCACCCCTCCACTTT. Translation gives CASGEQGASPLHF.

Note on this clone: A junction boundary mismatches the germline segment, possibly from a read error. The chain couples TRBV28 to TRBJ1-4; possibly TRBD1 for D (6 bases). The germline gives CDR1 MDHEN, CDR2 SYDVKM. This CDR3 region has 15 residues. The CDR3 DNA sequence: TGTCCCAGCAGTTTATTTGAAAGGGGGAGAGAAAAACTGTTTTTT. Protein product: CPSSLFERGREKLFF.

The genes are TRBV18 and TRBJ1-1; D unresolved. Germline CDR1 and CDR2: KGHSH and LQKENI. CDR3 length equals 12 residues. V lost 2 bases and J 7 bases, leaving 8 bases between the germline ends. In DNA form, the CDR3 reads TGTGCCAGCTCACCAAGGGCGGGTGAAGCTTTCTTT. This encodes CASSPRAGEAFF.

In this sample, this clone turned up a few times. The J gene is TRBJ1-5, the V gene TRBV28; D possibly corresponds to TRBD1 (5 bases). Trimming shortened V by 5 bases and J by 6 bases, and 14 bases separated the two germline ends. CDR1 is MDHEN, CDR2 SYDVKM, per germline. The CDR3 runs 14 residues. CDR3 in amino acids: CASSPPPGLQPQHF. Here the CDR3 DNA reads TGTGCCAGCAGTCCACCACCAGGGCTTCAGCCCCAGCATTTT.

The V call is TRBV10-3, the J call TRBJ2-2, with 8 positions matching TRBD2. The germline CDR1 and CDR2 sequences are ENHRY and SYGVKD. Germline trimming cut 7 bases from V and 0 bases from J; bases unmatched to any gene: 10. The CDR3 totals 17 residues. The CDR3 region has the DNA TGTGCCATCAACATGGCGGGAGGTAATCCGAACACCGGGGAGCTGTTTTTT. Translation gives CAINMAGGNPNTGELFF.

The rearrangement joins TRBV30 to TRBJ2-5; D possibly corresponds to TRBD2 (5 bases). Germline V gives CDR1 GTSNPN, CDR2 SVGIG (reference sequence). The ends were cut back, 4 bases at V and 1 base at J, with 7 bases in the middle. The CDR3 loop spans 12 amino acids. Here the CDR3 DNA reads TGTGCCTGGAACGCGGGCCAAGAGACCCAGTACTTC. Translating gives CAWNAGQETQYF. The whole variable domain, remainder taken from reference TRBV30 and TRBJ2-5, is SQTIHQWPATLVQPVGSPLSLECTVEGTSNPNLYWYRQAAGRGLQLLFYSVGIGQISSEVPQNLSASRPQDRQFILSSKKLLLSDSGFYLCAWNAGQETQYFGPGTRLLVL.

The gene calls are TRBV6-4 and TRBJ1-5, with 7 nucleotides matching TRBD1. CDR3 length: 16 amino acids. V lost 0 bases to trimming and J lost 0 bases; unmatched junction nucleotides: 2. Germline values: CDR1 MRHNA, CDR2 SNTAGT. The CDR3 nucleotides read TGTGCCAGCAGTGACTCCCGGGACAGTAGCAATCAGCCCCAGCATTTT. It encodes CASSDSRDSSNQPQHF.